This T cell receptor (beta chain) was captured by sequencing in a study of blood T cell repertoires in COVID-19. Study as a whole: Acute and convalescent COVID-19 samples came from the United States, Italy and Spain. The analysed material was cDNA or gDNA that came from T cells, B-cell-depleted T cells, or PBMCs.

Original data processing: Nucleated cell counts were estimated from reference gene primer amplification. TCRdb's copy holds only in-frame clones and misses some; the assay was immunoSEQ multiplex PCR. D and trimming come from the DNA, and the V and J calls and clone size come from that table. The table has approximately 99,000 clones, around 84% seen once. This clonotype originated in a man between 70 and 80 years old with active or convalescent COVID-19. The sequencing input was peripheral blood.

CDR3 loop: CASSTGGPYNSPLHF. In nucleotides, the CDR3 is TGCGCCAGCAGCACCGGAGGGCCCTATAATTCACCCCTCCACTTT. V is TRBV5-1 and J is TRBJ1-6, with D uncertain. The germline V gene has CDR1 SGHRS and CDR2 YFSETQ. Trimming cost V 4 bases and J 2 bases, with 10 bases left between them. The CDR3 has 15 amino acids.